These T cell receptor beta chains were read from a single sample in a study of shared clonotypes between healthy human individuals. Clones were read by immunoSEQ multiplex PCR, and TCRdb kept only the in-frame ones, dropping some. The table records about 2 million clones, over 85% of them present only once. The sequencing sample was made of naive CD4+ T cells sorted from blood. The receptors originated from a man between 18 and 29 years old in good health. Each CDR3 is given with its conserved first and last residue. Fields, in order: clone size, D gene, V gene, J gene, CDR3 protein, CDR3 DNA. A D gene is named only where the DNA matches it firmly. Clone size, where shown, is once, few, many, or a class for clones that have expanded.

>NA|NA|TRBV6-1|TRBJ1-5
CASKFWGNQPQHF
TGTGCCAGCAAGTTCTGGGGCAATCAGCCCCAGCATTTT
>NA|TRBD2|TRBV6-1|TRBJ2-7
CASTLAGVGNEQYF
TGTGCCAGCACCTTAGCGGGAGTGGGCAACGAGCAGTACTTC
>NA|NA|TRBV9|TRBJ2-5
CASSFRGPEETQYF
TGTGCCAGCAGCTTCCGGGGACCCGAAGAGACCCAGTACTTC
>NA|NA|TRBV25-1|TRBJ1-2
CASSGRVANYGYTF
TGTGCCAGCAGTGGGAGAGTAGCTAACTATGGCTACACCTTC
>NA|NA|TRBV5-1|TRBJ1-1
CASSPAGTEGTEAFF
TGCGCCAGCAGCCCGGCCGGGACTGAGGGCACTGAAGCTTTCTTT
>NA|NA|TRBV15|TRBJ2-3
CATSGELTGAGDTQYF
TGTGCCACCAGCGGAGAGCTAACGGGGGCCGGAGATACGCAGTATTTT
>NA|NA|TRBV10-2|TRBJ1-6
CASSDSGVSSYNSPLHF
TGCGCCAGCAGTGATTCAGGGGTGTCCTCCTATAATTCACCCCTCCACTTT
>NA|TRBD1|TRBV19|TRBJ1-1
CASRRQGSNTEAFF
TGTGCCAGTAGAAGACAGGGCTCGAACACTGAAGCTTTCTTT
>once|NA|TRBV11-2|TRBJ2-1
CASSRLSNEQFF
TGTGCCAGCAGCCGACTGTCCAATGAGCAGTTCTTC
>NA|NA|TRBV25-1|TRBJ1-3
CASSPAGGNSGNTIYF
TGTGCCAGCAGTCCCGCCGGGGGGAACTCTGGAAACACCATATATTTT
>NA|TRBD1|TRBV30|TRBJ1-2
CACRPGTGLVYGYTF
TGTGCCTGCCGACCTGGGACAGGGTTGGTCTATGGCTACACCTTC
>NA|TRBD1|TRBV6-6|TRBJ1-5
CASTPGQGSNQPQHF
TGTGCCAGCACCCCGGGACAGGGTAGCAATCAGCCCCAGCATTTT
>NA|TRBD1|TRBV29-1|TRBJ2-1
CSVEKTGGVPDEQFF
TGCAGCGTTGAAAAGACAGGGGGTGTCCCAGATGAGCAGTTCTTC
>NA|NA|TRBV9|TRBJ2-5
CASSVLPQETQYF
TGTGCCAGCAGCGTACTACCCCAAGAGACCCAGTACTTC
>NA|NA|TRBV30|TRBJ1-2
CAWSGGVKGGYTF
TGTGCCTGGAGTGGGGGGGTAAAGGGCGGCTACACCTTC
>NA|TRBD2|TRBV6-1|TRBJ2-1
CASGRGVAYNEQFF
TGTGCCAGCGGACGGGGGGTAGCTTACAATGAGCAGTTCTTC
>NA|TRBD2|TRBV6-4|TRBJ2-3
CASSATSGGANTQYF
TGTGCCAGCAGTGCGACTAGCGGGGGGGCAAATACGCAGTATTTT
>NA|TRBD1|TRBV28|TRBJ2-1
CASSGETGTVGYNEQFF
TGTGCCAGCAGTGGAGAAACCGGGACAGTTGGCTACAATGAGCAGTTCTTC
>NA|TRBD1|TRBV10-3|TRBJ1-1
CAISQGENTEAFF
TGTGCCATCAGCCAGGGGGAGAACACTGAAGCTTTCTTT
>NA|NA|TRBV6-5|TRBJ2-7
CASSPRTVNSYEQYF
TGTGCCAGCAGTCCGCGGACAGTGAACTCCTACGAGCAGTACTTC
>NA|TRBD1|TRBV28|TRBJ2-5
CASSPGTGETQYF
TGTGCCAGCAGTCCCGGGACAGGGGAGACCCAGTACTTC
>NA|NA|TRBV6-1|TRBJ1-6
CASSDLQQPLHF
TGTGCCAGCAGTGACCTACAGCAGCCCCTCCACTTT
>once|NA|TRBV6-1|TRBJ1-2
CASGKEGNYGYTF
TGTGCCAGCGGGAAGGAGGGTAACTATGGCTACACCTTC
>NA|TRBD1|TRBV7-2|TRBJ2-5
CASSWTGGQETQYF
TGTGCCAGCAGCTGGACAGGGGGCCAAGAGACCCAGTACTTC
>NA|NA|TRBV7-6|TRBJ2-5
CASSLNSETQYF
TGTGCCAGCAGCTTGAACAGTGAGACCCAGTACTTC
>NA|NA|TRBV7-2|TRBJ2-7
CASSFGTYEQYF
TGTGCCAGCAGCTTCGGAACCTACGAGCAGTACTTC
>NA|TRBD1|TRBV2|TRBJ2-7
CASSTPGTGPYEQYF
TGTGCCAGCAGCACCCCCGGGACAGGCCCCTACGAGCAGTACTTC
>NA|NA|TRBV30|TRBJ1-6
CAWRTWGRSSYNSPLHF
TGTGCCTGGAGGACGTGGGGTCGGAGCTCCTATAATTCACCCCTCCACTTT
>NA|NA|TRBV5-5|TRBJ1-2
CASSGVDTPANYGYTF
TGTGCCAGCAGCGGGGTCGACACCCCGGCAAACTATGGCTACACCTTC
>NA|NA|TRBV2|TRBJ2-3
CASRLRGRVDTQYF
TGTGCCAGCAGGCTCCGGGGGCGAGTAGATACGCAGTATTTT
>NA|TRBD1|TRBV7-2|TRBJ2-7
CASSLDRGTGVYEQYF
TGTGCCAGCAGCTTAGATAGAGGGACAGGGGTCTACGAGCAGTACTTC
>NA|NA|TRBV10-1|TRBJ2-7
CASSESGSVHEQYF
TGCGCCAGCAGTGAATCCGGGAGTGTCCACGAGCAGTACTTC
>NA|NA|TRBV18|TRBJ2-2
CASQNTGELFF
TGTGCCAGCCAGAACACCGGGGAGCTGTTTTTT
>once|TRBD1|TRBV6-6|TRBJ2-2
CASSYMTGLGTGELFF
TGTGCCAGCAGTTACATGACAGGGCTAGGCACCGGGGAGCTGTTTTTT
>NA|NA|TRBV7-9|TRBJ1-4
CASSRSGVNPEKLFF
TGTGCCAGCAGCCGCTCTGGGGTAAATCCTGAAAAACTGTTTTTT
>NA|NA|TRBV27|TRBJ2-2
CASSPLTNTGELFF
TGTGCCAGCAGTCCCCTCACGAACACCGGGGAGCTGTTTTTT
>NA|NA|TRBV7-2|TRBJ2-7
CASSTDSIPRYEQYF
TGTGCCAGCAGCACGGACAGTATTCCTCGCTACGAGCAGTACTTC
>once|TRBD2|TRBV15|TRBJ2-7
CATSRDLAGALEQYF
TGTGCCACCAGCAGAGATCTCGCGGGAGCCCTCGAGCAGTACTTC
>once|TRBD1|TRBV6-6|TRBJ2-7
CASTFTGTGTYEQYF
TGTGCCAGCACCTTCACCGGGACAGGGACCTACGAGCAGTACTTC
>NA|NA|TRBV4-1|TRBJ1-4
CASSQEQVRGPVNEKLFF
TGCGCCAGCAGCCAAGAACAAGTCCGGGGTCCAGTGAATGAAAAACTGTTTTTT
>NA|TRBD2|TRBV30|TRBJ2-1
CAWSVRAGGRNEQFF
TGTGCCTGGAGTGTAAGAGCGGGGGGGCGGAATGAGCAGTTCTTC
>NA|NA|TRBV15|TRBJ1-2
CATSRQLPRFYGYTF
TGTGCCACCAGCAGACAACTCCCTCGATTCTATGGCTACACCTTC
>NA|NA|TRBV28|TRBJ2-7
CASSRQPYEQYF
TGTGCCAGCAGTCGACAGCCTTACGAGCAGTACTTC
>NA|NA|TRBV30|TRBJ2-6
CAWIANGANVLTF
TGTGCCTGGATAGCAAATGGTGCCAACGTCCTGACTTTC
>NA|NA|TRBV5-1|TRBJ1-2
CASSLSGELNGYTF
TGCGCCAGCAGCTTGTCCGGAGAACTGAATGGCTACACCTTC
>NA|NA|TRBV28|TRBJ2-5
CASSLIGEGETQYF
TGTGCCAGCAGTTTAATAGGGGAAGGAGAGACCCAGTACTTC
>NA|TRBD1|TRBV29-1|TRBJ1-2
CSVDRGRDYGYTF
TGCAGCGTAGACAGGGGGCGCGACTATGGCTACACCTTC
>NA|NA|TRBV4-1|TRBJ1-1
CASSFNRDTEAFF
TGCGCCAGCAGTTTTAATAGGGACACTGAAGCTTTCTTT
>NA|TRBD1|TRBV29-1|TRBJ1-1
CSARQGITTEAFF
TGCAGCGCTAGACAGGGGATAACGACTGAAGCTTTCTTT
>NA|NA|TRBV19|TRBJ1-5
CASSPSDRQPQHF
TGTGCCAGTAGTCCATCGGACCGGCAGCCCCAGCATTTT
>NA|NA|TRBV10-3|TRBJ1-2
CAISQADTTNYGYTF
TGTGCCATCAGCCAAGCGGACACGACCAACTATGGCTACACCTTC
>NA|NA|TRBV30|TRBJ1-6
CAWSVSRTPGRLYNSPLHF
TGTGCCTGGAGTGTTTCCCGGACCCCTGGGAGATTATACAATTCACCCCTCCACTTT
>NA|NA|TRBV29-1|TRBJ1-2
CSVEAIGGDYGYTF
TGCAGCGTTGAAGCAATAGGAGGGGACTATGGCTACACCTTC
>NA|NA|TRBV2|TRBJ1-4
CAKKGHSTNEKLFF
TGTGCCAAAAAGGGGCATAGCACTAATGAAAAACTGTTTTTT
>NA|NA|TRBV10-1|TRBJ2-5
CATSGPGHQQETQYF
TGCGCCACCTCCGGACCGGGACATCAACAAGAGACCCAGTACTTC
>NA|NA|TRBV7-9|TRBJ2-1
CASSSSYYPNEQFF
TGTGCCAGCAGCTCCTCATACTATCCCAATGAGCAGTTCTTC